This T cell receptor (beta chain) emerged from a study of blood T cells in healthy people across ages. The CDR3 extends over 15 amino acids. Deletions cut 2 bases from V and 2 bases from J, with 11 bases between. A second PCR of roughly 7 to 11 cycles used a sample-barcoded 5' primer and a J-beta primer mix. TCRdb reprocessed the 5' RACE reads via MiXCR and lists one record per CDR3 protein. The table has more than 650,000 distinct CDR3 sequences, approximately 24% seen once. These records were also assigned to another study, of T cells of mothers and their children.

The receptor comes from a boy younger than 18 in good health. This chain links TRBV12-3 or TRBV12-4 with TRBJ2-3; D possibly corresponds to TRBD2 (6 bases). Sequencing used blood. The CDR3 DNA is TGTGCCAGCAGTTTAAATAGCGGACACACAGATACGCAGTATTTT. This codes for CASSLNSGHTDTQYF.